This TCR beta chain is drawn from a study of shared clonotypes between healthy human individuals. V dropped 0 bases and J dropped 3; count of bases not matched to a gene: 8. Germline loops: CDR1 LNHNV, CDR2 YYDKDF (reference sequence). This CDR3 has 17 amino acids. Each cell subset's genomic DNA was divided evenly among several immunoSEQ plates. Replicate PCRs for unsorted PBMC used roughly 0.3 ug DNA (around 30,000 T cell genomes). How the authors handled the data: In the immunoSEQ data, sequences were junction-only and lacked quality scores, so filtering differed. The protocol was immunoSEQ multiplex PCR, while the TCRdb copy is restricted to in-frame clones and leaves out a portion. That table furnishes V, J and clone size, whereas the DNA furnished D and trimming. The data hold about 560,000 clones, with around 80% observed a single time. Study-level points and caveats: The represented genetic and exposure-history diversity was limited by the small number of donors.

About this clone itself: Its antigen is unidentified.

This chain connects TRBV15 to TRBJ2-7, with 10 bases aligning to TRBD2. The sequence was obtained from a woman aged 40 to 50 in good health. Some clones in this sample may be carry-over from other donors' samples. Sequenced sample: PBMCs. The CDR3 region is CATSRDYGASGGYEQYF. The CDR3 DNA sequence: TGTGCCACCAGCAGAGATTATGGCGCTAGCGGGGGCTACGAGCAGTACTTC.